Listed below are T cell receptor beta chains from one sample, sequenced in a study of Tregs in tolerant kidney transplant recipients. The repertoire was sequenced with immunoSEQ multiplex PCR; TCRdb's copy has only in-frame clones and lacks some. The sample shows some 88,000 clones, 85% to 95% of them seen only once. Input material: CD8+ T cells from blood. All receptors come from a human donor in good health. Each CDR3 is given without its conserved first and last residue. Fields, in order: J gene, CDR3 length, V gene, CDR3 protein.

J: TRBJ2-1
length: 11
V: TRBV6-5
CDR3: APVGISYNEQF

J: TRBJ1-2
length: 13
V: TRBV5-6
CDR3: ASSVAGGPIYGYT

J: TRBJ1-6
length: 17
V: TRBV7-5
CDR3: ARSLGDRGSVSYNSPLH

J: TRBJ2-7
length: 10
V: TRBV30
CDR3: AWKGDSYEQY

J: TRBJ2-7
length: 12
V: TRBV19
CDR3: ASSIGTSSYEQY

J: TRBJ1-3
length: 10
V: TRBV30
CDR3: AWSVLGNTIY

J: TRBJ2-1
length: 9
V: TRBV27
CDR3: ASSLSDEQF

J: TRBJ2-7
length: 11
V: TRBV5-6
CDR3: ASSFLSGYEQY

J: TRBJ1-2
length: 12
V: TRBV9
CDR3: ASSGVGALWDYT

J: TRBJ2-5
length: 11
V: TRBV5-1
CDR3: ASVGDSLREQY

J: TRBJ2-7
length: 11
V: TRBV2
CDR3: ASEDRGIYEQY

J: TRBJ2-7
length: 14
V: TRBV11-2
CDR3: ASSFGVAGGAYEQY

J: TRBJ1-1
length: 11
V: TRBV19
CDR3: ASRPPGGTEAF

J: TRBJ1-4
length: 12
V: TRBV27
CDR3: ASSFKQFGEKLF

J: TRBJ1-2
length: 11
V: TRBV9
CDR3: ASSSDRGYGYT

J: TRBJ2-5
length: 13
V: TRBV6-5
CDR3: ASSRTGGSQETQY

J: TRBJ2-7
length: 13
V: TRBV7-9
CDR3: ASSLGEIPTYEQY

J: TRBJ2-1
length: 13
V: TRBV19
CDR3: ASSSRDREVGEQF

J: TRBJ1-2
length: 10
V: TRBV19
CDR3: ASRGGYYGYT

J: TRBJ1-2
length: 12
V: TRBV2
CDR3: ASPRGEVNYGYT

J: TRBJ2-1
length: 17
V: TRBV4-1
CDR3: ASSPRTSGRPTLYNEQF

J: TRBJ2-7
length: 13
V: TRBV15
CDR3: ATSRDLSVSYEQY

J: TRBJ2-7
length: 13
V: TRBV4-2
CDR3: ASSQAGGSNYEQY

J: TRBJ1-5
length: 13
V: TRBV6-5
CDR3: ASSPTGISNQPQH

J: TRBJ1-1
length: 12
V: TRBV6-5
CDR3: ASSYSIQITEAF

J: TRBJ2-1
length: 15
V: TRBV27
CDR3: ASSLSSGAGVVNEQF

J: TRBJ2-1
length: 9
V: TRBV6-6
CDR3: ASSSPGEQF

J: TRBJ2-2
length: 12
V: TRBV6-4
CDR3: ATAQGSNTGELF

J: TRBJ2-1
length: 12
V: TRBV18
CDR3: ASSRGNSYNEQF

J: TRBJ2-1
length: 13
V: TRBV2
CDR3: ASGIGGGDYNEQF

J: TRBJ1-6
length: 11
V: TRBV5-6
CDR3: ASSLGPRSPLH

J: TRBJ2-1
length: 12
V: TRBV30
CDR3: AWSHLAGGGEQF

J: TRBJ2-2
length: 14
V: TRBV19
CDR3: ASSIEGNRPTGELF

J: TRBJ1-1
length: 12
V: TRBV7-9
CDR3: ASSLDGLNTEAF

J: TRBJ2-2
length: 12
V: TRBV6-5
CDR3: ASSYSEQTGELF

J: TRBJ2-7
length: 12
V: TRBV7-8
CDR3: ASSSQGSFYEQY

J: TRBJ2-7
length: 9
V: TRBV6-5
CDR3: ASRIAYEQY

J: TRBJ2-1
length: 14
V: TRBV19
CDR3: ASSTLAGGSYNEQF

J: TRBJ2-5
length: 13
V: TRBV7-9
CDR3: ASRGTSGAQETQY

J: TRBJ2-1
length: 12
V: TRBV10-2
CDR3: ASKVTSGAGEQF

J: TRBJ2-5
length: 15
V: TRBV13
CDR3: ASSPGADRAYQETQY

J: TRBJ1-6
length: 13
V: TRBV13
CDR3: ASSSGTGLNSPLH

J: TRBJ1-2
length: 9
V: TRBV29-1
CDR3: SVESGFGYT

J: TRBJ2-3
length: 12
V: TRBV6-5
CDR3: ASSYVAGTDTQY

J: TRBJ2-1
length: 11
V: TRBV6-5
CDR3: ASSYSTAVEQF

J: TRBJ2-7
length: 10
V: TRBV30
CDR3: AWSGVRNEQY